This T cell receptor (beta chain) came from a study of cytomegalovirus exposure and HLA in healthy donors. This clone turned up a few times. CDR1 and CDR2 from the germline V gene are SGDLS and YYNGEE. The CDR3 contains 13 residues. The V gene lost 3 bases and the J gene lost 4 bases, with 10 bases spanning the gap. The PCR used 60 Vbeta and 13 Jbeta primers. TCRdb keeps only in-frame clones here, not all; method: immunoSEQ multiplex PCR. The sample includes approximately 190,000 clones, roughly 12% of them seen just once. The receptor comes from a man between 45 and 60 years old in good health and CMV-seropositive. Input material: PBMCs. The chain carries TRBV9 and TRBJ2-5; D is possibly TRBD2 (5 bases). The CDR3 spells CASSATGGETQYF. The DNA for the CDR3 is TGTGCCAGCAGCGCTACCGGAGGAGAGACCCAGTACTTC.